These 24 T cell receptor beta chains were sequenced from one sample in a study of shared clonotypes between healthy human individuals. Naive-designated CD8 cells lacked CD45RO, were positively enriched for CCR7, and omitted terminally differentiated effector memory CD45RA+ cells. Clones were sequenced by immunoSEQ multiplex PCR, and TCRdb holds only the in-frame ones, with some missing. Here the sample spans around 600,000 clones, around 96% being singletons. The specimen sequenced was naive CD8+ T cells sorted from blood. The receptors shown here come from a woman under 40 in good health.

This clone was found once. The chain combines TRBV2 with TRBJ2-1; TRBD2 aligns across 7 bases. The CDR3 runs to 12 residues. Germline V gene sequence: CDR1 SNHLY, CDR2 FYNNEI. J gave up 7 bases and V 6 bases, and 3 bases lay outside the gene matches. CDR3 loop: CASRGGSNEQFF. In nucleotides, the CDR3 is TGTGCCAGCAGGGGCGGGAGTAATGAGCAGTTCTTC.

The V gene is TRBV19, the J gene TRBJ2-3; 11 positions match TRBD1. Germline lookup yields CDR1 LNHDA and CDR2 SQIVND (reference sequence). This CDR3 has 16 residues. Losses at the gene ends were 5 bases for V and 4 bases for J; bases not matched to a gene: 8. The CDR3 DNA reads TGTGCCAGTAGTCTAAAGGGACAGGGGGACCCAGATACGCAGTATTTT. Its protein product is CASSLKGQGDPDTQYF. Supplemented by reference TRBV19 and TRBJ2-3, the full variable domain reads DGGITQSPKYLFRKEGQNVTLSCEQNLNHDAMYWYRQDPGQGLRLIYYSQIVNDFQKGDIAEGYSVSREKKESFPLTVTSAQKNPTAFYLCASSLKGQGDPDTQYFGPGTRLTVL.

The V gene is TRBV28, the J gene TRBJ2-6; the match to TRBD2 covers 9 bases. The J segment lost 0 bases and the V segment lost 5 bases, leaving 5 bases of the junction unmatched. Germline assignment: CDR1 MDHEN and CDR2 SYDVKM. The CDR3 extends over 17 amino acids. This chain's CDR3 is CASSGTSLLSGANVLTF. CDR3 nucleotide sequence: TGTGCCAGCAGTGGGACTAGCCTTCTCTCTGGGGCCAACGTCCTGACTTTC.

This clone has only a few counts. This rearrangement joins TRBV6-9 to TRBJ1-5, with 12 bases lining up with TRBD1. Trimming took 6 bases from V and 7 from J; bases not matched to a gene: 4. The CDR3 consists of 14 residues. CDR1 and CDR2 (germline): MNHGY, SVAAGI. CDR3 nucleotides: TGTGCCAGCAGCGCTGGGACAGGGGGCCAGCCCCAGCATTTT. It yields the protein CASSAGTGGQPQHF.

The rearrangement uses TRBV5-4 and TRBJ2-6, with D perhaps being TRBD1 or TRBD2 (6 bases each). In germline, CDR1 is SGHNT, CDR2 YYREEE (reference sequence). The CDR3 consists of 13 residues. Trimming shortened V by 7 bases and J by 2 bases, and 7 bases separated the two germline ends. DNA of the CDR3: TGTGCCAGCGGGGGGCCTGGGGCCAACGTCCTGACTTTC. Amino acid sequence: CASGGPGANVLTF.

This chain uses TRBV7-9 with TRBJ2-3, with TRBD2 matching 7 bases. The trim removed 0 bases at V and 4 bases at J, leaving 10 bases unmatched. Per the germline V gene, CDR1 is SEHNR and CDR2 is FQNEAQ (reference sequence). The CDR3 length is 17 residues. CDR3 in amino acids: CASSLALSAGVADTQYF. Here the CDR3 DNA reads TGTGCCAGCAGCTTAGCGCTGTCGGCGGGAGTAGCAGATACGCAGTATTTT.

The chain recombines TRBV7-8 with TRBJ2-7; tentatively, D is TRBD2 (5 bases). V was clipped by 5 bases and J by 4 bases, with 15 bases between them. Germline V gives CDR1 SGHVS, CDR2 FQNEAQ. This CDR3 region has 14 residues. CDR3 region: CASSRTGITYEQYF. CDR3 DNA sequence: TGTGCCAGCAGCCGTACCGGGATCACTTACGAGCAGTACTTC.

This sequence joins TRBV19 and TRBJ2-7; perhaps TRBD2 as D (5 bases). The CDR3 has 14 amino acids. Trimming left V 2 bases short and J 0 bases short, with 8 bases between. Germline lookup yields CDR1 LNHDA and CDR2 SQIVND (reference sequence). CDR3 DNA sequence: TGTGCCAGTAGTATATTAAGCGGCTCCTACGAGCAGTACTTC. As protein: CASSILSGSYEQYF.

The chain has TRBV27 and TRBJ2-5; 7 nucleotides match TRBD1. Matching the DNA end better, TRBJ2-7 makes the J call doubtful. Germline V lookup: CDR1 MNHEY, CDR2 SMNVEV (reference sequence). The length of the CDR3 is 15 residues. CDR3 amino acids: CASSTGQEELYEQYF. The CDR3 nucleotides read TGTGCCAGCAGTACCGGACAGGAAGAGCTATACGAGCAGTACTTC.

The rearrangement uses TRBV7-2 and TRBJ2-1, with 8 positions matching TRBD2. Germline V lookup: CDR1 SGHTA, CDR2 FQGNSA. CDR3 length equals 19 residues. Losses at the gene ends were 1 base for V and 2 bases for J; bases not matched to a gene: 13. The CDR3 DNA reads TGTGCCAGCAGCTTAGTCAGCGGGAGAGTCCGGGTCCCCTACAATGAGCAGTTCTTC. Encoded protein: CASSLVSGRVRVPYNEQFF.

The chain has TRBV27 and TRBJ2-7; no clear D gene. Trimming cost V 8 bases and J 0 bases, with 14 bases left between them. The CDR3 has 14 amino acids. In germline, CDR1 is MNHEY, CDR2 SMNVEV (reference sequence). CDR3 loop: CASSVTAGSYEQYF. In DNA, the CDR3 is TGTGCCAGCTCGGTTACCGCCGGCTCCTACGAGCAGTACTTC.

A remark on this clone: At the DNA level, this CDR3 is encoded by other sequences in the same sample as well. The V and J genes are TRBV5-4 and TRBJ2-1; D not resolved. Germline lookup yields CDR1 SGHNT and CDR2 YYREEE (reference sequence). The CDR3 sequence is 10 residues long. Trimming pared 7 bases from V and 5 bases from J, leaving 4 bases between. This CDR3 is CASGNNEQFF. In DNA form, the CDR3 reads TGTGCCAGCGGCAACAATGAGCAGTTCTTC. The whole variable domain, remainder taken from reference TRBV5-4 and TRBJ2-1, is ETGVTQSPTHLIKTRGQQVTLRCSSQSGHNTVSWYQQALGQGPQFIFQYYREEENGRGNFPPRFSGLQFPNYSSELNVNALELDDSALYLCASGNNEQFFGPGTRLTVL.

V gene TRBV11-2 combines with J gene TRBJ2-1; D call uncertain. The germline CDR1 and CDR2 sequences are SGHAT and FQNNGV. The CDR3 is 12 amino acids. Trimming cost V 2 bases and J 5 bases, with 4 bases left between them. The CDR3 loop is CASSLLDNEQFF. CDR3 nucleotides: TGTGCCAGCAGCTTACTAGACAATGAGCAGTTCTTC.

The chain carries TRBV5-8 and TRBJ2-7; possibly TRBD1 for D (5 bases). The CDR3 is made up of 14 amino acids. Trimming took off 3 bases at V and 3 bases at J, with 13 bases between the two ends. CDR1 is SGHTS, CDR2 YDEGEE, per germline. The CDR3 DNA sequence: TGTGCCAGCAGCTCCCCTCCTAGGGGCTACGAGCAGTACTTC. Encoded protein: CASSSPPRGYEQYF.

The chain combines TRBV28 with TRBJ1-1; D is unresolved. Trimming stripped 1 base from V and 0 bases from J, with 6 bases between. Germline V gene lookup returns CDR1 MDHEN and CDR2 SYDVKM. The CDR3 totals 14 residues. As DNA, the CDR3 is TGTGCCAGCAGTTTATCGGGTGTGAACACTGAAGCTTTCTTT. Protein sequence: CASSLSGVNTEAFF.

In this sample, this clone turned up a few times. Other DNA sequences in this sample translate to the same CDR3. This chain joins TRBV28 and TRBJ2-7; D not certain. Between the trimmed V and J ends, which lost 2 bases and 2 bases, there was a span of 1 base. CDR1 MDHEN and CDR2 SYDVKM come from the germline V gene. CDR3 length: 11 amino acids. Here the CDR3 reads CASSLTYEQYF. DNA for the CDR3: TGTGCCAGCAGTTTAACCTACGAGCAGTACTTC.

This chain links TRBV5-1 with TRBJ2-1; TRBD1 matches at 9 bases. V gave up 4 bases and J gave up 3 bases; unmatched junction bases: 8. This CDR3 comprises 16 residues. Per the germline V gene, CDR1 is SGHRS and CDR2 is YFSETQ. The CDR3 here is CASSPPDRGYYNEQFF. Written as DNA, the CDR3 is TGCGCCAGCAGCCCGCCGGACAGGGGATACTACAATGAGCAGTTCTTC.

As for this clone: The same CDR3 can be traced to other DNA sequences in this sample. V usage is TRBV13 and J usage is TRBJ1-5; the match to TRBD1 covers 7 bases. Germline V gene sequence: CDR1 PRHDT, CDR2 FYEKMQ (reference sequence). The CDR3 sequence is 14 residues long. V gave up 5 bases and J gave up 0 bases; unmatched junction bases: 1. This chain's CDR3 is CASSRTGSNQPQHF. The CDR3 DNA is TGTGCCAGCAGCCGGACAGGTAGCAATCAGCCCCAGCATTTT.

The chain employs TRBV29-1 and TRBJ2-1, with unresolved D. This CDR3 spans 14 amino acids. Looked up from germline, CDR1 is SQVTM and CDR2 is ANQGSEA. V was cut by 0 bases and J by 5 bases, with 11 bases left in between. The CDR3 DNA sequence: TGCAGCGTTGAAGAGAACTATCCCCACAATGAGCAGTTCTTC. The encoded protein is CSVEENYPHNEQFF.

As for this clone: Other DNA sequences in this specimen translate into the identical CDR3. The chain joins TRBV28 to TRBJ1-5; 10 bases align to TRBD1. CDR1 and CDR2 from the germline V gene are MDHEN and SYDVKM. This CDR3 comprises 14 residues. V shed 8 bases, J shed 4 bases, and the junction held 5 bases outside the gene matches. The CDR3: CASGDRGGNQPQHF. The CDR3 DNA is TGTGCCAGCGGGGACAGGGGAGGGAATCAGCCCCAGCATTTT.

The chain employs TRBV4-2 and TRBJ2-7, with a tentative D call TRBD1 (5 bases). The CDR3 runs to 15 residues. V lost 0 bases and J lost 2, with 11 bases in between. Germline CDR1 is LGHNA and CDR2 is YNFKEQ. In DNA, the CDR3 is TGTGCCAGCAGCCAAGAGGGGCGTGGCGCCTACGAGCAGTACTTC. This sequence encodes CASSQEGRGAYEQYF.

V gene TRBV19 combines with J gene TRBJ2-2, with 9 bases fitting TRBD1. Germline loops: CDR1 LNHDA, CDR2 SQIVND (reference sequence). Trimming took 10 bases from V and 4 from J; bases not matched to a gene: 10. The CDR3 covers 15 residues. DNA for the CDR3: TGTGCCACCCGGACAGGGGTTATGGGCACCGGGGAGCTGTTTTTT. Its protein is CATRTGVMGTGELFF.

The chain links TRBV19 to TRBJ1-5, with a weak D call TRBD1 (6 bases). Trimming took off 7 bases at V and 3 bases at J, with 13 bases between the two ends. Germline lookup yields CDR1 LNHDA and CDR2 SQIVND (reference sequence). The CDR3 is made up of 14 amino acids. CDR3 amino acids: CASIRTGSNQPQHF. CDR3 DNA sequence: TGTGCCAGTATACGCACAGGGTCCAATCAGCCCCAGCATTTT.

The J gene is TRBJ2-5, the V gene TRBV19; the D gene could be TRBD1 or TRBD2 (6 bases each). Germline values: CDR1 LNHDA, CDR2 SQIVND (reference sequence). Trimming cost V 3 bases and J 0 bases, with 14 bases left between them. The CDR3 has 16 residues. CDR3 nucleotide sequence: TGTGCCAGTAGTATTCTGACAGGAGGGGACCAAGAGACCCAGTACTTC. This translates into CASSILTGGDQETQYF. The whole variable domain, filled in from reference TRBV19 and TRBJ2-5, reads DGGITQSPKYLFRKEGQNVTLSCEQNLNHDAMYWYRQDPGQGLRLIYYSQIVNDFQKGDIAEGYSVSREKKESFPLTVTSAQKNPTAFYLCASSILTGGDQETQYFGPGTRLLVL.